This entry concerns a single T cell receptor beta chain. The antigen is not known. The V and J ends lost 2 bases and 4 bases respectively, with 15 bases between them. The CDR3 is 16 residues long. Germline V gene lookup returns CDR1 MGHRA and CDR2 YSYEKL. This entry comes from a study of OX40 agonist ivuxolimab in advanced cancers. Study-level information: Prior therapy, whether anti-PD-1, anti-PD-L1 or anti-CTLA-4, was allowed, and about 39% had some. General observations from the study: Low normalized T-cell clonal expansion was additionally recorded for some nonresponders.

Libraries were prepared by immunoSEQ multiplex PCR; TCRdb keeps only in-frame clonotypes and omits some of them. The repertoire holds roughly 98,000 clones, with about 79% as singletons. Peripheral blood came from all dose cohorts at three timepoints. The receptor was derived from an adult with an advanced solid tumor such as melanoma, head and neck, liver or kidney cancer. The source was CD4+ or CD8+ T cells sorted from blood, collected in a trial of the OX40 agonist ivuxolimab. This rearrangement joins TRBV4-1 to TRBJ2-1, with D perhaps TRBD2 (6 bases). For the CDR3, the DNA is TGCGCCAGCAGCCAATCCGCGACTAGTCTATACAATGAGCAGTTCTTC. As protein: CASSQSATSLYNEQFF.